Sequencing of this TCR beta chain was carried out in a study of blood T cells in healthy people across ages. General study points: Aged donors had fewer naive CD4+ cells and lower diversity than long-lived donors.

The CDR3 consists of 11 residues. CDR1 SQVTM and CDR2 ANQGSEA come from the germline V gene. Trimming took 3 bases from V and 6 from J, leaving 8 bases between them. Isolation per sample recovered at least 7 million PBMCs. The authors ran a second PCR of roughly 6 to 12 cycles using a sample-barcoded 5' primer and a J-beta primer mix. Every cDNA was tagged by a template-switch adaptor with 12 random nucleotides. TCRdb used MiXCR to reprocess the 5' RACE reads, holding one entry per CDR3 protein. The data hold 1,500,000 or so distinct CDR3 sequences, with 59% observed a single time. For this clonotype: Its antigen is currently unknown.

This chain connects TRBV29-1 to TRBJ1-2; D remains ambiguous. The TCR comes from a young man in good health. The specimen was blood. CDR3 in amino acids: CSVESLDGYTF. The CDR3 DNA follows: TGCAGCGTTGAGTCACTCGATGGCTACACCTTC.